The 20 T cell receptor beta chains given below trace back to one sample, sequenced in a study of blood T cell repertoires in COVID-19. Sequenced by immunoSEQ multiplex PCR; TCRdb stores in-frame clones only, minus some. Of around 210,000 clones detected, 80% to 90% appear once; the ten largest clones hold around 14%. The sequencing input was peripheral blood. The receptors were sampled from a human donor in a cohort sampled during active COVID-19.

This chain connects TRBV27 to TRBJ2-1; D may be TRBD1 (6 bases). Trimming took 3 bases from V and 9 from J, leaving 12 bases between them. Germline V gene sequence: CDR1 MNHEY, CDR2 SMNVEV (reference sequence). The CDR3 length is 13 residues. The CDR3 DNA reads TGTGCCAGCAGTTTCACACAGGGTGGTGAGCAGTTCTTC. This translates into CASSFTQGGEQFF.

The chain combines TRBV6-5 with TRBJ1-2; 7 positions agree with TRBD1. The CDR3 extends over 12 amino acids. Germline V gene lookup returns CDR1 MNHEY and CDR2 SVGAGI. J was trimmed by 7 bases and V by 5 bases; bases with no gene match: 4. The CDR3 is CASSTYRGGYTF. CDR3 sequence (DNA): TGTGCCAGCAGTACTTACAGGGGTGGCTACACCTTC.

The chain carries TRBV3-1 (or the pseudogene TRBV3-2) and TRBJ1-5, with a possible D match to TRBD1 (6 bases). Deletions cut 1 base from V and 5 bases from J, with 9 bases between. The CDR3 is made up of 14 amino acids. Germline CDR1 reads LGHDT; CDR2 reads YNNKEL (reference sequence). The CDR3 sequence is CASSQGDTDQPQHF. The CDR3 bases are TGTGCCAGCAGCCAAGGGGACACCGATCAGCCCCAGCATTTT.

The chain uses TRBV12-2 and TRBJ2-3; TRBD2, the table's D call, was not compared with the DNA. TRBV12-2 is a listed pseudogene. The CDR3 extends over 16 amino acids. CDR3 DNA sequence: TGTGCAAGTCGCTTAGGGCGGGACTACGATGTGGGAACGCAGTATTTT. This translates into CASRLGRDYDVGTQYF.

This chain uses TRBV7-8 with TRBJ1-5; 8 bases match TRBD1. V trimming: 0 bases; J trimming: 6 bases; junction bases outside the gene matches: 4. Looked up from germline, CDR1 is SGHVS and CDR2 is FQNEAQ. This CDR3 contains 15 residues. The CDR3 nucleotides are TGTGCCAGCAGCTTAGCGGGACAGGTCAGTCAGCCCCAGCATTTT. It specifies CASSLAGQVSQPQHF.

The chain employs TRBV7-2 and TRBJ2-1; 10 bases fit TRBD2. Germline assignment: CDR1 SGHTA and CDR2 FQGNSA. With V trimmed by 5 bases and J by 7 bases, 5 bases remained unmatched. The CDR3 spans 14 residues. DNA of the CDR3: TGTGCCAGCAGCCCTTGGACTAGCGGTAATGAGCAGTTCTTC. Translating gives CASSPWTSGNEQFF. The variable domain in full, completed from reference TRBV7-2 and TRBJ2-1, reads GAGVSQSPSNKVTEKGKDVELRCDPISGHTALYWYRQSLGQGLEFLIYFQGNSAPDKSGLPSDRFSAERTGGSVSTLTIQRTQQEDSAVYLCASSPWTSGNEQFFGPGTRLTVL.

The V call is TRBV25-1, the J call TRBJ2-7; possibly TRBD1 for D (6 bases). This CDR3 is built from 13 residues. V gave up 6 bases and J gave up 6 bases, with 15 bases separating them. Germline-derived CDR1 and CDR2 are MGHDK and SYGVNS. CDR3 sequence reads: CASRKGELAEQYF. CDR3 DNA sequence: TGTGCCAGCAGAAAGGGGGAGCTCGCCGAGCAGTACTTC.

V and J are TRBV2 and TRBJ1-2; no firm D call. Deletions cut 10 bases from V and 7 bases from J, with 19 bases between. Germline V gives CDR1 SNHLY, CDR2 FYNNEI. This CDR3 contains 13 residues. CDR3 bases: TGTGCCATCAGCGACGGGTCCCCTGCTGGCTACACCTTC. Its protein is CAISDGSPAGYTF.

For this clone: The identical CDR3 is also encoded by other nucleotide sequences in the sample. The chain carries TRBV6-5 and TRBJ1-2; TRBD1 is a possible D gene (5 bases). V was cut by 3 bases and J by 0 bases, with 11 bases left in between. The CDR3 runs to 15 residues. The germline V gene has CDR1 MNHEY and CDR2 SVGAGI. CDR3 sequence: CASSYTGPSNYGYTF. The DNA for the CDR3 is TGTGCCAGCAGTTATACAGGACCTTCTAACTATGGCTACACCTTC.

The CDR3 here is CASRLREVGLYEQYF. Here the CDR3 DNA reads TGTGCCAGCAGGCTCAGGGAGGTGGGGCTCTACGAGCAGTACTTC. The chain uses TRBV6-5 and TRBJ2-7, with a tentative D call TRBD2 (6 bases). V was cut by 6 bases and J by 3 bases, with 18 bases left in between. CDR1 MNHEY and CDR2 SVGAGI come from the germline V gene. This CDR3 contains 15 residues.

Written as DNA, the CDR3 is TGTGCCAGCAGCAAAGCGCTTAGGTTAGGACAGGGGGCATTGTACCAAGAGACCCAGTACTTC. Encoded protein: CASSKALRLGQGALYQETQYF. This chain connects TRBV21-1 to TRBJ2-5; TRBD1 is the table's D call, not checked against the DNA. TRBV21-1 is described as a pseudogene. The CDR3 spans 21 residues.

This clone has just a few counts. V and J are TRBV19 and TRBJ2-2, with 7 bases lining up with TRBD1. The CDR3 runs to 15 residues. Germline-derived CDR1 and CDR2 are LNHDA and SQIVND (reference sequence). V dropped 7 bases and J dropped 4; count of bases not matched to a gene: 9. In nucleotides, the CDR3 is TGTGCCAGTATATGGGACAGTAGAAGCACCGGGGAGCTGTTTTTT. Amino acid sequence: CASIWDSRSTGELFF.

The chain has TRBV7-9 and TRBJ2-1; a possible D gene is TRBD2 (5 bases). The V gene lost 5 bases and the J gene lost 12 bases, with 11 bases spanning the gap. The germline CDR1 and CDR2 sequences are SEHNR and FQNEAQ (reference sequence). CDR3 length: 11 amino acids. For the CDR3, the DNA is TGTGCCAGCAGCCCGGAGGTGGGGCAGTTCTTC. This encodes CASSPEVGQFF.

The table lists this clone with a few counts. The chain links TRBV3-1 (or the pseudogene TRBV3-2) to TRBJ1-2; no reliable D call. The CDR3 runs to 14 residues. Germline CDR1 is LGHDT and CDR2 is YNNKEL (reference sequence). Trimming took 4 bases from V and 6 from J, leaving 15 bases between them. CDR3 nucleotide sequence: TGTGCCAGCAGCCTACGACGGGTGGGAGATGGCTACACCTTC. It specifies CASSLRRVGDGYTF.

The chain links TRBV25-1 to TRBJ1-1, with TRBD1 matching 10 bases. Germline CDR1 and CDR2: MGHDK and SYGVNS. V gave up 2 bases and J gave up 3 bases; unmatched junction bases: 3. The CDR3 is made up of 15 amino acids. This CDR3 is CASSEAGTGDTEAFF. In DNA form, the CDR3 reads TGTGCCAGCAGTGAAGCCGGGACAGGGGACACTGAAGCTTTCTTT.

J is TRBJ2-1 and V is TRBV5-6, with D perhaps TRBD1 (6 bases). V was clipped by 4 bases and J by 13 bases, with 30 bases between them. This CDR3 has 17 residues. Per germline, CDR1 SGHDT and CDR2 YYEEEE. As DNA, the CDR3 is TGTGCCAGCAGCGGCACCGGGACATATGGGACCCGCAGTAGTCAGTTCTTC. Translation gives CASSGTGTYGTRSSQFF.

The chain combines TRBV6-5 with TRBJ2-1, with 7 bases aligning to TRBD1. Unmatched junction bases numbered 3, after V lost 4 bases and J lost 0 bases. Germline CDR1 MNHEY, CDR2 SVGAGI. The CDR3 contains 15 residues. The CDR3, as DNA: TGTGCCAGCAGTTTACAGGGGAACTCCTACAATGAGCAGTTCTTC. Translating gives CASSLQGNSYNEQFF.

This rearrangement joins TRBV29-1 to TRBJ1-1, with 9 bases fitting TRBD1. V shed 6 bases, J shed 5 bases, and the junction held 7 bases outside the gene matches. This CDR3 comprises 13 residues. Germline-derived CDR1 and CDR2 are SQVTM and ANQGSEA. The CDR3: CSVSTGGNTEAFF. In nucleotides, the CDR3 is TGCAGCGTCTCGACAGGGGGAAATACTGAAGCTTTCTTT.

The V and J genes are TRBV15 and TRBJ2-6; 7 nucleotides line up with TRBD2. This CDR3 comprises 18 residues. The J segment lost 0 bases and the V segment lost 5 bases, leaving 10 bases of the junction unmatched. Germline V lookup: CDR1 LNHNV, CDR2 YYDKDF (reference sequence). Written as DNA, the CDR3 is TGTGCCACCAGCCCATCGGGGGGAAGGACCTCTGGGGCCAACGTCCTGACTTTC. This codes for CATSPSGGRTSGANVLTF.

This clone was detected only once. The V gene is TRBV11-3, the J gene TRBJ2-7, with 8 bases that match TRBD1. This CDR3 comprises 15 residues. Germline CDR1 SGHNT, CDR2 YENEEA. J was trimmed by 3 bases and V by 5 bases; bases with no gene match: 9. The CDR3 DNA follows: TGTGCCAGCAGCCAAGGGACAGGTGCTGACTACGAGCAGTACTTC. Protein product: CASSQGTGADYEQYF.